This TCR beta chain was retrieved from a study of blood T cell repertoires in COVID-19. Across the whole study: Acute and convalescent COVID-19 specimens originated in the United States, Italy and Spain. T cells, B-cell-depleted T cells, or PBMCs supplied cDNA or gDNA.

Libraries were prepared by immunoSEQ multiplex PCR; TCRdb keeps only in-frame clonotypes and omits some of them. The repertoire consists of around 270,000 clones, with around 81% occurring once and the leading ten covering less than 20%. Seattle researchers signed up patients amid active infection and tracked them longitudinally. Sequenced input: peripheral blood. The TCR comes from a person aged 70 to 85 with COVID-19, enrolled during active disease.

CDR3 nucleotide sequence: TGTGCCAGCTCACCAGAGGCAGCCAATCAGCCCCAGCATTTT. This translates into CASSPEAANQPQHF. The chain couples TRBV18 to TRBJ1-5; D is ambiguous. Trimming left V 2 bases short and J 3 bases short, with 8 bases between. This CDR3 region has 14 residues. Germline V gene lookup returns CDR1 KGHSH and CDR2 LQKENI.